This TCR beta chain originates from a study of CD4 and CD8 cells across lung adenocarcinoma regions. The V gene's germline CDR1 is MNHNS and CDR2 SASEGT. The CDR3 extends over 16 amino acids. The patients had localized lung adenocarcinoma, a non-small cell subtype. TCRdb processed the PCR reads anew with MiXCR; each CDR3 protein has one entry. The sample carries 9,500 to 13,000 distinct CDR3 sequences, over 45% recorded once. Points on this clonotype: Sequence at one end of the junction differs from germline and may be a read error.

The V call is TRBV6-1, the J call TRBJ2-3, with D perhaps being TRBD1 or TRBD2 (6 bases each). This clonotype was sampled from a male donor with lung adenocarcinoma. The CD4 and CD8 labels of this study may be unreliable. Sequencing was done on a sample of CD8+ T cells from the margin of a lung tumor. DNA for the CDR3: TGTGCCAGCAGGGAATTAGGGGGGCGTGGGGCAGATACCCAGTATTTT. Its translation: CASRELGGRGADTQYF.